This T cell receptor (beta chain) was obtained from a study of human T cells and chemical hapten exposure. The J segment lost 2 bases and the V segment lost 5 bases, leaving 9 bases of the junction unmatched. CDR1 and CDR2 from the germline V gene are SGHVS and FNYEAQ. The CDR3 runs 16 residues. TCRdb ran MiXCR on the RACE reads and lists one entry per CDR3 protein. The repertoire has some 79,000 distinct CDR3 sequences, about 10% of them found once; the top ten carry approximately 5%. Time point of the sample: patch test 2, 6 weeks after DPC sensitization. The treatment denotes: therapeutic diphenylcyclopropenone sensitization with weekly scalp DPC.

Sequencing was performed on whole blood, taken in connection with sensitization to the hapten diphenylcyclopropenone (DPC). This TCR was recovered from a woman between 45 and 65 years old with alopecia areata. Some clones in this sample may be carry-over from other donors' samples. The chain has TRBV7-6 and TRBJ2-3, with 8 bases fitting TRBD2. The CDR3 sequence is CASSPRPGLDTDTQYF. The CDR3, as DNA: TGTGCCAGCAGCCCCAGACCGGGACTAGACACAGATACGCAGTATTTT.